This TCR beta chain was captured by sequencing in a study of type 1 and type 2 diabetes patients. V shed 0 bases and J shed 1 base, with 7 bases lying between them. Germline CDR1 SEHNR, CDR2 FQNEAQ (reference sequence). The CDR3 runs 14 residues. Amplification started from genomic DNA. The TCR beta CDR3 region was amplified using 30 forward and 13 reverse primers. One entry per CDR3 protein, called by TCRdb with MiXCR from the multiplex PCR reads. This table holds about 290,000 distinct CDR3 sequences, around 47% found once. The sequence was collected from a man between 18 and 35 years old with type 2 diabetes. The chain combines TRBV7-9 with TRBJ2-7, with a tentative D call TRBD2 (5 bases). Sequencing was performed on peripheral blood mononuclear cells (PBMCs). For the CDR3, the DNA is TGTGCCAGCAGCTTAGCGGACTTATCCTACGAGCAGTACTTC. As protein: CASSLADLSYEQYF.